Below, one T cell receptor (beta chain) is given with its context. Its cognate antigen is unknown. CDR1 and CDR2 from the germline V gene are SEHNR and FQNEAQ (reference sequence). V was trimmed by 5 bases and J by 0 bases, leaving 11 bases between them. The CDR3 length is 14 residues. Positive CCR7 selection of CD45RO-negative cells yielded the naive CD8 cells, and terminally differentiated effector memory CD45RA+ cells were excluded. The sample comes from a study of shared clonotypes between healthy human individuals. Each cell subset's genomic DNA was divided evenly among several immunoSEQ plates. The table came from immunoSEQ multiplex PCR; TCRdb's copy has only in-frame clones and leaves some out. This sample has 750,000 to 1,000,000 clones, with about 91% found just once. General study points: What naive subsets generally showed was a larger estimated richness than memory subsets showed. Researchers sampled only blood; tissue repertoires likely differ.

The sequenced sample consisted of naive CD8+ T cells sorted from blood. This TCR came from a man younger than 45 in good health. The V call is TRBV7-9, the J call TRBJ2-7; D unclear. The CDR3 DNA reads as TGTGCCAGCAGCCGTCAGGCATCCTCCTACGAGCAGTACTTC. Protein: CASSRQASSYEQYF.